The entry that follows covers one TCR beta chain sequence. A second PCR of 7 to 11 cycles used a sample-barcoded 5' primer and a J-beta primer mix. TCRdb itself ran the 5' RACE reads through MiXCR, one entry per CDR3 protein. The profile shows fewer than 750,000 distinct CDR3 sequences, 52% of them singletons. The sample comes from a study of blood T cells in healthy people across ages. Trimming removed 1 base from V and 5 bases from J, with 14 bases in between. CDR3 length: 15 amino acids. The germline CDR1 and CDR2 sequences are SQVTM and ANQGSEA. This clonotype originated in a woman older than 75 in good health. The source material was blood. V gene TRBV29-1 combines with J gene TRBJ1-4; D not resolved. The CDR3 is CSVEGGRDGNEKLFF. For the CDR3, the DNA is TGCAGCGTTGAAGGAGGGCGAGACGGCAATGAAAAACTGTTTTTT.